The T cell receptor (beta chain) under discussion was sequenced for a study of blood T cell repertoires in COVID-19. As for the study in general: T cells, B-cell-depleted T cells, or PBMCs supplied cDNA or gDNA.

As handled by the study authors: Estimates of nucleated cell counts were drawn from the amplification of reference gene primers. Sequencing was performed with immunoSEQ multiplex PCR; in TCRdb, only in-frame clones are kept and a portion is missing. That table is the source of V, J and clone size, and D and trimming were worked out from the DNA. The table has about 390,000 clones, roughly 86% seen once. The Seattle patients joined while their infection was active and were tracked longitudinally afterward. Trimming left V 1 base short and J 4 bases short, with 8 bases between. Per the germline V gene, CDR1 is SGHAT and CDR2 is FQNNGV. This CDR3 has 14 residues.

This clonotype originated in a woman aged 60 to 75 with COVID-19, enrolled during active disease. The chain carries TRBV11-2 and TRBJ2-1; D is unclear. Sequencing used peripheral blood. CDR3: CASSLGVRYNEQFF. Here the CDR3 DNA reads TGTGCCAGCAGCTTAGGAGTCAGGTACAATGAGCAGTTCTTC.